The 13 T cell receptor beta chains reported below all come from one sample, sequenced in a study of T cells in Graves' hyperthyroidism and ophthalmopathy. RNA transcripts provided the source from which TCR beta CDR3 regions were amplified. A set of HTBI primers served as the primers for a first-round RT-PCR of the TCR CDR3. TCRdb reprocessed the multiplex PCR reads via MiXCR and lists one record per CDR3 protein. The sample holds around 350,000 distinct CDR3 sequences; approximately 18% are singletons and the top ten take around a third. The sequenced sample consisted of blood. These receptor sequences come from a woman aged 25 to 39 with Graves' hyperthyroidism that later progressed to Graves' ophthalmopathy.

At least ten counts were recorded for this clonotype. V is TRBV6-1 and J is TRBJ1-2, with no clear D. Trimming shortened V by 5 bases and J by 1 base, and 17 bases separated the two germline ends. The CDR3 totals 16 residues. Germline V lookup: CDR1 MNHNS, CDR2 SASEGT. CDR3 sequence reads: CASSRVSEEVNYGYTF. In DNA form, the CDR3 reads TGTGCCAGCAGTAGAGTATCGGAGGAAGTTAACTATGGCTACACCTTC.

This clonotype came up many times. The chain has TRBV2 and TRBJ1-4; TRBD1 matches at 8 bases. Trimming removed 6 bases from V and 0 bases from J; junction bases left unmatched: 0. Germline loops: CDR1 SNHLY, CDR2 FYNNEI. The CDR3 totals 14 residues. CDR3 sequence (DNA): TGTGCCAGCAGGACAGGGGCAACTAATGAAAAACTGTTTTTT. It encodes CASRTGATNEKLFF.

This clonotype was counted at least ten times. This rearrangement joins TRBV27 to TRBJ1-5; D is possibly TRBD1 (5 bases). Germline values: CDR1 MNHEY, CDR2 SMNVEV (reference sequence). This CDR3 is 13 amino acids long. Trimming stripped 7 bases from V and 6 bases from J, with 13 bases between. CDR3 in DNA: TGTGCCAGCAAGGGGCTCCGGGGTCAGCCCCAGCATTTT. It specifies CASKGLRGQPQHF.

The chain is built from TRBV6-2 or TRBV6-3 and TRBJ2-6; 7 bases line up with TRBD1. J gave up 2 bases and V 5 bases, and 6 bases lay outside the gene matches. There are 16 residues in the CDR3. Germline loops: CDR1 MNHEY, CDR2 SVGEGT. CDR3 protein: CASSGTGVPGANVLTF. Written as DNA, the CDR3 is TGTGCCAGCAGTGGAACAGGGGTTCCTGGGGCCAACGTCCTGACTTTC.

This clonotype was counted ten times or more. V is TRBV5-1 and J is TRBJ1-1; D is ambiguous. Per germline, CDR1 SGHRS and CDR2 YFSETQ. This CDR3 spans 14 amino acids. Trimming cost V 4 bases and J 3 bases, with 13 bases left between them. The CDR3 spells CASSPWVGDTEAFF. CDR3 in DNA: TGCGCCAGCAGCCCTTGGGTCGGGGACACTGAAGCTTTCTTT.

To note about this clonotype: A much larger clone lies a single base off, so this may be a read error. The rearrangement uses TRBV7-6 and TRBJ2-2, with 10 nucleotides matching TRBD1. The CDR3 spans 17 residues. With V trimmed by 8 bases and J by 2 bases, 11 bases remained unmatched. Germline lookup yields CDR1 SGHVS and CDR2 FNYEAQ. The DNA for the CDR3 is TGTGCCAGCGGCCCCACCTTGACAGGGGGCAACACCGGGGAGCTGTTTTTT. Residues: CASGPTLTGGNTGELFF.

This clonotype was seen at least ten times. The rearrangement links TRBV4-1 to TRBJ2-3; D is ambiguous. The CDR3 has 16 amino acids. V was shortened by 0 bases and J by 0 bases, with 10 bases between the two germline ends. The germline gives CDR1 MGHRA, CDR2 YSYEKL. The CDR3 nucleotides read TGCGCCAGCAGCCAAGATTGGGGTCCAAGCACAGATACGCAGTATTTT. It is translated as CASSQDWGPSTDTQYF.

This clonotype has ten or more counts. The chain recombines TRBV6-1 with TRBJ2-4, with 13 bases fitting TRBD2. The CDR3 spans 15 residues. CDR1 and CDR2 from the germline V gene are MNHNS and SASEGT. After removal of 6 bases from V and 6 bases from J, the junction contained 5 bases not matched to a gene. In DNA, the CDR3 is TGTGCCAGCAGGTGGACTAGCGGGAGTGGAAACATTCAGTACTTC. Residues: CASRWTSGSGNIQYF.

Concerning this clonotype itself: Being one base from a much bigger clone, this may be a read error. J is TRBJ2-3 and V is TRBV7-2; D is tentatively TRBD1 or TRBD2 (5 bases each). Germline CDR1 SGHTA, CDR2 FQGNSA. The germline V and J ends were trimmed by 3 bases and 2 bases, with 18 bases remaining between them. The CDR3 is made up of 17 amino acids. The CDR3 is CASSFGRDASSTDTQYF. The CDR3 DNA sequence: TGTGCCAGCAGCTTCGGCCGGGACGCTAGCTCCACAGATACGCAGTATTTT.

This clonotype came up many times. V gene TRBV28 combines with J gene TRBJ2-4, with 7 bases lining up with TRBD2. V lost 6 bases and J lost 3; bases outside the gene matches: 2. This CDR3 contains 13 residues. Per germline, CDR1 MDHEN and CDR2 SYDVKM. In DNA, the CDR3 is TGTGCCAGCAGCCCGGGGGGCAAAAACATTCAGTACTTC. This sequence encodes CASSPGGKNIQYF.

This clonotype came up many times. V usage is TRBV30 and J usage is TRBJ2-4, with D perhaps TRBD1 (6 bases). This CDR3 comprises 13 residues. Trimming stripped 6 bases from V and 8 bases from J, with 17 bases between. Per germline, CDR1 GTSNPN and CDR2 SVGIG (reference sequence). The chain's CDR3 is CACLTGLRDIQYF. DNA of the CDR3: TGTGCCTGCTTGACAGGTCTAAGGGACATTCAGTACTTC. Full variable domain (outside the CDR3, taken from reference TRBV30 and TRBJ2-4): SQTIHQWPATLVQPVGSPLSLECTVEGTSNPNLYWYRQAAGRGLQLLFYSVGIGQISSEVPQNLSASRPQDRQFILSSKKLLLSDSGFYLCACLTGLRDIQYFGAGTRLSVL.

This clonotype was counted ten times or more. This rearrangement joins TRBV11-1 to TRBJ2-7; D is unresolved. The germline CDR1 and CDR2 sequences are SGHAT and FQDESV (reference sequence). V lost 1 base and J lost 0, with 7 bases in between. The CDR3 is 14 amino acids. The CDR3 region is CASSLVDNSYEQYF. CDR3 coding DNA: TGTGCCAGCAGCTTAGTTGACAACTCCTACGAGCAGTACTTC.

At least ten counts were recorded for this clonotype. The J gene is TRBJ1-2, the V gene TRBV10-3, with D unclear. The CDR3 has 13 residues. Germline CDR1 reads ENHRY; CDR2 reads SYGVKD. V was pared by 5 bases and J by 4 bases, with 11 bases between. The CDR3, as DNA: TGTGCCATCAGTTCGGACCGGGGCTATGGCTACACCTTC. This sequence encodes CAISSDRGYGYTF.